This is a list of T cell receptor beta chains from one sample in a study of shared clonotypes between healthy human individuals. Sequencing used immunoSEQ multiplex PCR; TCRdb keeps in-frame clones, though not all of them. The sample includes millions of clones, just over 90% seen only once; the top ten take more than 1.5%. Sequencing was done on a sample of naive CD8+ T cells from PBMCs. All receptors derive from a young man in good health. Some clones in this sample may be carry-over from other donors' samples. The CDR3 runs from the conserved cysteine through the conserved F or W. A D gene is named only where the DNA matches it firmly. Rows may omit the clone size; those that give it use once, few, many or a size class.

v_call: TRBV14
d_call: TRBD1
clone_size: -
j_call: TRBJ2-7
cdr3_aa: CASSQDRDRSYEQYF
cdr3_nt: TGTGCCAGCAGCCAAGACCGGGACAGATCCTACGAGCAGTACTTC

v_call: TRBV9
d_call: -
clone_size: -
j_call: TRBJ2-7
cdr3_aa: CASSVAAGWDYEQYF
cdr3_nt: TGTGCCAGCAGCGTAGCGGCAGGTTGGGACTACGAGCAGTACTTC

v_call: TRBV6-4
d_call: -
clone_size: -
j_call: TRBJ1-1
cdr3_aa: CASSDSGRVNTEAFF
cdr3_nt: TGTGCCAGCAGTGACTCGGGCAGGGTAAACACTGAAGCTTTCTTT

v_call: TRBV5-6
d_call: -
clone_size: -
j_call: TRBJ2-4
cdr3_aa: CASSLGPPAKNIQYF
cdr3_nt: TGTGCCAGCAGCTTGGGACCTCCAGCCAAAAACATTCAGTACTTC

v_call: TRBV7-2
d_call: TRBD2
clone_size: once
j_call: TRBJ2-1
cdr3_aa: CASSWWTSGAYNEQFF
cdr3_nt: TGTGCCAGCAGCTGGTGGACTAGCGGGGCCTACAATGAGCAGTTCTTC

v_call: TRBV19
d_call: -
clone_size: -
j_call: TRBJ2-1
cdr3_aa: CASSIGDYNEQFF
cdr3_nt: TGTGCCAGTAGTATAGGTGACTACAATGAGCAGTTCTTC

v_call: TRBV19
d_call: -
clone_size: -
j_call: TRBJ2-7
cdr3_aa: CATKQTYEQYF
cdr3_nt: TGTGCCACCAAGCAGACGTACGAGCAGTACTTC

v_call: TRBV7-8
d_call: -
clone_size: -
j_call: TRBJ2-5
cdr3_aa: CASSFRGGGLQETQYF
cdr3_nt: TGTGCCAGCAGCTTCCGAGGTGGTGGGCTGCAAGAGACCCAGTACTTC

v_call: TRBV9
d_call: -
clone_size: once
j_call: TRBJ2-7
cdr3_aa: CASSVRGERYEQYF
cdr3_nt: TGTGCCAGCAGTGTCAGGGGCGAAAGGTACGAGCAGTACTTC

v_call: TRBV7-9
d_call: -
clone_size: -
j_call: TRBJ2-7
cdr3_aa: CASSSGPTHLEQYF
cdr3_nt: TGTGCCAGCAGCTCGGGACCTACCCACCTCGAGCAGTACTTC

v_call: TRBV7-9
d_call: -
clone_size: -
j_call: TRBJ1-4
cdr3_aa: CASSLANGEKLFF
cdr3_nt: TGTGCCAGCAGCTTAGCGAACGGCGAAAAACTGTTTTTT

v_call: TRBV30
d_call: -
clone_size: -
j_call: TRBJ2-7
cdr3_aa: CAWSVMGSYEQYF
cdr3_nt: TGTGCCTGGAGTGTAATGGGATCGTACGAGCAGTACTTC

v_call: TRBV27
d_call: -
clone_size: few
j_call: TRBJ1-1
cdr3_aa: CASREGLSTEAFF
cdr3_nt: TGTGCCAGCAGGGAGGGATTGAGTACTGAAGCTTTCTTT

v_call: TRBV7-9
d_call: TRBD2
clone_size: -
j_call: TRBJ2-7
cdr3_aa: CASSLSGRVSPYEQYF
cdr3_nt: TGTGCCAGCAGCTTAAGCGGGAGGGTTTCCCCCTACGAGCAGTACTTC

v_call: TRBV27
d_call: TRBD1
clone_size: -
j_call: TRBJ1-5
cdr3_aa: CASSSGQLNQPQHF
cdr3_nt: TGTGCCAGCAGTTCGGGACAGTTAAATCAGCCCCAGCATTTT

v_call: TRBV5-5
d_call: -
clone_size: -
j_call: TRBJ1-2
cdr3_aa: CASSLVERNYGYTF
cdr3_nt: TGTGCCAGCAGCTTGGTGGAACGGAACTATGGCTACACCTTC

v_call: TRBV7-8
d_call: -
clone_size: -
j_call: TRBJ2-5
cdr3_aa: CASSLDLVGETQYF
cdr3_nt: TGTGCCAGCAGCTTGGACCTGGTAGGAGAGACCCAGTACTTC

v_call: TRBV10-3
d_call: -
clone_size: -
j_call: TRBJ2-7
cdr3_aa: CAIQSLETYEQYF
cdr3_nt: TGTGCCATACAGTCCCTAGAAACCTACGAGCAGTACTTC

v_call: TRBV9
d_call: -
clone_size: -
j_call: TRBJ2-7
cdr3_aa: CASSVGLGPAYEQYF
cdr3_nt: TGTGCCAGCAGCGTAGGGCTCGGACCCGCCTACGAGCAGTACTTC

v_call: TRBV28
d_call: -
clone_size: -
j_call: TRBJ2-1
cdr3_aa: CASSPRGDPPYNEQFF
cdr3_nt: TGTGCCAGCAGTCCACGGGGAGACCCTCCCTACAATGAGCAGTTCTTC

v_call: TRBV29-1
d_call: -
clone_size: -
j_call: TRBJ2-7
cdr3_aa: CSVGLGAPYYEQYF
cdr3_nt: TGCAGCGTTGGTCTGGGGGCCCCCTACTACGAGCAGTACTTC

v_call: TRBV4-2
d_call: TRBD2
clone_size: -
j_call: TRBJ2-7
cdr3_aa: CASSQPGLAAYEQYF
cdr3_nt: TGTGCCAGCAGCCAACCGGGACTAGCGGCCTACGAGCAGTACTTC

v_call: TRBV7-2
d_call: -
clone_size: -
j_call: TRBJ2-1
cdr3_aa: CASSLGGHNEQFF
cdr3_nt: TGTGCCAGCAGCCTAGGGGGACACAATGAGCAGTTCTTC

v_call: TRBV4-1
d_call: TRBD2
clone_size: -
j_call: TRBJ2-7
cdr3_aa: CAAGTREGPSYEQYF
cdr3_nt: TGCGCCGCGGGGACGCGGGAGGGCCCGTCCTACGAGCAGTACTTC

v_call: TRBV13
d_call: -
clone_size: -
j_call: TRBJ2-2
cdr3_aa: CASSFGAGELFF
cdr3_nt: TGTGCCAGCAGCTTCGGGGCCGGGGAGCTGTTTTTT

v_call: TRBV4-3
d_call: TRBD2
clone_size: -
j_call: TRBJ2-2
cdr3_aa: CASSQEVAGDWELFF
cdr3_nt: TGCGCCAGCAGCCAAGAGGTAGCGGGAGACTGGGAGCTGTTTTTT

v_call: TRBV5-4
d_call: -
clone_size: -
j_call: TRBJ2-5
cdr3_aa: CASSLDRYQETQYF
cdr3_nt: TGTGCCAGCAGCTTGGATCGGTACCAAGAGACCCAGTACTTC

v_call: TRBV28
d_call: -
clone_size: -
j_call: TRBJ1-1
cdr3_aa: CASTLPREGYTEAFF
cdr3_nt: TGTGCCAGCACCCTACCCCGGGAGGGGTACACTGAAGCTTTCTTT

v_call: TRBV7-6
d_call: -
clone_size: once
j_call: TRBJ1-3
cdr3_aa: CASSPWPSPQDTIYF
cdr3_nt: TGTGCCAGCAGCCCCTGGCCGTCTCCCCAGGACACCATATATTTT

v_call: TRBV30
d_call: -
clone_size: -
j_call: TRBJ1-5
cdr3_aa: CAWRSKGGGLQPQHF
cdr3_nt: TGTGCCTGGAGATCAAAGGGCGGAGGGCTTCAGCCCCAGCATTTT

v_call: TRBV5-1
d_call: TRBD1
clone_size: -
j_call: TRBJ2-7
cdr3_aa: CASSWNQGDVYEQYF
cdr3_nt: TGCGCCAGCAGCTGGAACCAGGGGGACGTGTACGAGCAGTACTTC

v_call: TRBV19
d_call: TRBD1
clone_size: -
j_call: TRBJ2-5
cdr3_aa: CASSRQGAEETQYF
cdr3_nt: TGTGCCAGTAGTAGACAGGGGGCGGAAGAGACCCAGTACTTC

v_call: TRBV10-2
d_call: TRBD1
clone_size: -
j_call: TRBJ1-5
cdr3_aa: CASSEWDRGQPQHF
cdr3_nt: TGCGCCAGCAGTGAGTGGGACAGGGGTCAGCCCCAGCATTTT

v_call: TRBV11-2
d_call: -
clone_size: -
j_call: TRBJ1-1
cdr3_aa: CASSLGGVTEAFF
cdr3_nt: TGTGCCAGCAGCTTAGGAGGGGTCACTGAAGCTTTCTTT

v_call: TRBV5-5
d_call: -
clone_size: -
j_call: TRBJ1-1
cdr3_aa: CASSLNWGTEAFF
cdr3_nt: TGTGCCAGCAGCCTCAACTGGGGCACTGAAGCTTTCTTT

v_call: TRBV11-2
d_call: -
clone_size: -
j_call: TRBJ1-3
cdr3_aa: CASTQTVSGNTIYF
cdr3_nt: TGTGCCAGCACCCAGACAGTCTCTGGAAACACCATATATTTT

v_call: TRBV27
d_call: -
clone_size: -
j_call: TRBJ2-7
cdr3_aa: CASKRGLYYEQYF
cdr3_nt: TGTGCCAGCAAACGGGGCTTGTACTACGAGCAGTACTTC

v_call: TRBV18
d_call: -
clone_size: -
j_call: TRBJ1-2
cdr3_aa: CASSTVPGRSTWGYTF
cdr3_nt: TGTGCCAGCTCAACGGTACCGGGACGGAGTACTTGGGGCTACACCTTC